This TCR beta chain was identified during a study of cytomegalovirus exposure and HLA in healthy donors (dated by TCRdb to about 2017). About the study as a whole: According to an earlier analysis of 550 to 750 of the donors, about 170 million T cells yielded some 110 million unique TCR beta sequences and about 300 Gb of sequence data. To predict cytomegalovirus infection status, the study brought together high-throughput TCR immunosequencing, statistical association of individual TCRs with disease status, and machine learning. Genome-wide SNP genotypes for about 60% of the roughly 670 donors were used in a later genetic analysis, which treated that subset as a discovery cohort. The later analysis used no new phenotypic data to find candidate immune exposures, relying instead on TCR beta sequences and their occurrence across donors. Along with the approximately 700-subject first cohort, a separate validation cohort of some 130 different subjects was used. The study aimed to test whether cataloging public T cell receptors could reveal signatures of past pathogen exposure. A handful of DR-DQ haplotypes were handled as single units for association and clustering because linkage in the cohort was strong. Typing coverage differed by locus: A, B, C, DRB1 and DQB1 were typed in roughly 620-630 donors, DQA1 in 500 to 550, DPA1 in roughly 590, and DPB1 in 450 to 490. Among under 450 genotyped donors of the cohort, an average of roughly 240,000 unique TCR beta nucleotide sequences were sequenced per donor, around 20% of them non-productive. An early release that covered about 640 HLA-typed donors contained approximately 290 gigabases of sequencing data and 70 million to 100 million unique TCR sequences. Every repertoire in the discovery cohort had been generated on one and the same sequencing platform. To decide whether each TCR beta V gene segment behaved as functional or pseudogenic, an earlier analysis of some 600 of the donors relied on high-throughput TCR beta sequencing. A later analysis re-examined previously published TCR beta repertoires from just over 650 donors and added high-resolution HLA genotyping to investigate patterns of TCR occurrence. Both class I and class II loci were covered by HLA typing, at four-digit resolution. The study used immunosequencing to profile the T cell repertoires of 666 subjects and linked those repertoires to cytomegalovirus serostatus. The genetic ancestry cluster associated with self-reported Caucasian donors included over 65% of the approximately 430 genotyped donors. Alongside the repertoire data, information on donor age, sex, ethnicity and CMV serostatus was compiled. Study-level results and caveats: In a later analysis, most CMV-associated TCR beta chains were found to appear HLA-restricted, with HLA associations seemingly driven largely by CMV exposure. According to a later genetic analysis, donors in an Asian-associated ancestry cluster had fewer N-insertions in productive TCRs than the approximately 710-donor mean. In the study, 164 TCR beta chains were listed as associated with cytomegalovirus. According to a later analysis, parvovirus B19, influenza, CMV and Epstein-Barr virus appeared linked to several top co-occurrence clusters. Because some donors lacked HLA typing at each locus, the association tests relied only on the typed subset. The classifier was reported to diagnose cytomegalovirus status with high specificity and sensitivity in both the original and validation cohorts. Most TCR sequences were observed very rarely across donors, whereas some public TCRs were present in many individuals. In a later genetic analysis, a missense DCLRE1C variant was associated with V-gene and J-gene trimming of TCR beta chains, and the association was replicated in an independent cohort. In a later analysis, the rate of TCR association differed among HLA loci, with DRB1 alleles having the most associated TCRs and HLA-C alleles having the fewest. Specific HLA alleles were associated with 18,000 or so TCR beta sequences at a false discovery rate of 0.05 in a later analysis. Sequencing depth was assumed to be roughly uniform across donors in the presence/absence analyses, though that assumption may not hold. The only immune exposure information available for the cohort was CMV serostatus. Linkage disequilibrium might explain the correlated functional status among segregating V segments, but an unknown experimental factor could not be ruled out. A cluster of highly shared sequence variants was judged likely to represent a technical artifact of the sequencing pipeline. Because counts were too low, about 18 rarely observed V segments, including chromosome 9 orphons, were left out of the earlier analysis of some 640 of the donors. In an earlier analysis of about 600 of the donors, most TCR beta V segments appeared in productive rearrangements about 87% or about 30% of the time, broadly matching IMGT annotations. Assigning TCR associations to individual alleles was difficult when HLA alleles, especially DR and DQ, strongly co-occurred. A further reported finding was that TCR beta sequences accurately predicted the HLA-A and HLA-B alleles for most subjects in the first cohort. Only TCR beta chains were sequenced in this cohort, and the absence of alpha or paired-chain data limited detectable features. In vitro tests confirmed that a few of the cytomegalovirus-associated TCR beta chains recognize cytomegalovirus antigens. A later analysis found that HLA-associated TCR beta chains were more clonally expanded and had lower generation probabilities than equally common non-associated chains. According to the authors, the approach could potentially be generalized to other disease states and immunological phenotypes.

Concerning this clone: There is no known antigen for this receptor. No qualities accompany the bases; no much larger clone lies one base away.

Libraries were prepared through the immunoSEQ multiplex PCR assay. The multiplex PCR relied on a mix of 60 forward primers for TCR Vbeta segments and 13 reverse primers for TCR Jbeta segments. The CDR3 region of rearranged TCR beta genes was amplified from genomic DNA with a multiplex PCR assay. The Illumina HiSeq System was used to sequence the amplified TCR beta libraries as 87-base-pair reads. Turning to the authors' computational methods: A later analysis tallied 75 million to 85 million unique TCR beta chains across the 666 repertoires, and approximately 12 million of those chains were shared by two or more donors. Raw reads were error-corrected and collapsed into unique sequences by a nearest-neighbor algorithm in which closely related sequences were merged to remove PCR and sequencing errors. V, D and J gene segments were assigned by aligning CDR3 sequences to IMGT reference sequences. For a sequence to be retained, a match of at least six nucleotides to both a V gene segment and a J gene segment was required. A rearrangement was called productive if the CDR3 had no stop codons and remained in frame with V and J, and every other rearrangement was called non-productive. CDR3 was defined according to IMGT convention as the region running from the second conserved V-encoded cysteine to the conserved J-encoded phenylalanine. The earlier analysis of 587 of the donors excluded sequences that lacked an unambiguous match to a single V gene segment. An earlier analysis of a few hundred of the donors classified V segments as functional when productive rearrangements were above 56.7% and as segregating when the standard deviation between donors was above 5%. To diagnose cytomegalovirus status from the catalog of TCR beta chain sequences, a statistical classification framework was built. In a later analysis, TCR nucleotide sequences were compared against IMGT/GENE-DB human TR gene sequences so that V and J genes could be assigned. In a later analysis, CDR3 sequences and most-parsimonious VDJ recombination scenarios were assigned using the TCRdist pipeline. A later analysis defined each TCR beta chain by its CDR3 amino acid sequence plus V-gene family, and excluded reads lacking a unique V-gene family. To address suspected cross-contamination and a sequencing artifact, a later analysis removed 592 highly shared, low-generation-probability nucleotide sequences. In a later analysis, a clonal expansion index was calculated for each public chain from normalized within-repertoire ranks of inferred template counts. Generation probabilities in a later analysis came from a VDJ recombination model fitted to out-of-frame rearrangements, and those results were checked against IGoR. In a later analysis, hypergeometric tests were used to score TCR-TCR, TCR-HLA and TCR-CMV co-occurrence, with a repertoire-size bias correction applied to TCR pairs. To estimate false discovery rates, a later analysis permuted the HLA or CMV assignments 20 times. A later analysis grouped co-occurring TCRs with DBSCAN, adding TCRdist sequence similarity when clustering within HLA-allele-positive subsets. Repertoires with fewer than 30,000 or more than 120,000 public chains were left out of co-occurrence clustering, as were four to six repertoires with anomalous nucleotide sharing. Imported from immuneACCESS, the table was reduced by TCRdb to in-frame sequences with V and J called. These copies leave out some clones; in studies compared against another copy, an unresolved V gene accounts for under half, and the cause of the remainder is not known. D and trimming were read from the DNA, whereas the V and J calls and clone size are those reported in that table. Here the sample has 100,000 to 150,000 clones; approximately 80% occur a single time. The top ten clonotypes cover around 11% of the sample.

The cohort comprised fewer than 750 healthy bone marrow donors. At the time of sampling, all cohort members were nominally healthy, though unrecorded immune exposures were likely present. The donor tested CMV seropositive, placing the donor among the roughly 300 seropositive members of the cohort. A peripheral blood sample was collected from each donor, and TCR beta sequencing was performed on peripheral blood mononuclear cells. Genomic DNA was extracted from the blood cell samples with the Qiagen DNeasy Blood Extraction Kit. This receptor was taken from a male donor in good health and CMV-seropositive. The sequenced material came from PBMCs.

Read as DNA, the sequence is TGTGCCAGCAGCGAGAGGATAAGTTTGGGAGTGAACACTGAAGCTTTCTTT. This codes for CASSERISLGVNTEAFF. Here the chain combines TRBV7-9 and TRBJ1-1; no confident D gene assignment can be made. CDR1 and CDR2, per the germline V gene (reference sequence), are SEHNR and FQNEAQ. Trimming removed 5 bases from V and 0 bases from J, leaving 19 bases between the germline ends. The CDR3 measures 17 amino acids from cysteine to phenylalanine. Solely the CDR3 DNA is kept, with 51 bases framed from the first base.